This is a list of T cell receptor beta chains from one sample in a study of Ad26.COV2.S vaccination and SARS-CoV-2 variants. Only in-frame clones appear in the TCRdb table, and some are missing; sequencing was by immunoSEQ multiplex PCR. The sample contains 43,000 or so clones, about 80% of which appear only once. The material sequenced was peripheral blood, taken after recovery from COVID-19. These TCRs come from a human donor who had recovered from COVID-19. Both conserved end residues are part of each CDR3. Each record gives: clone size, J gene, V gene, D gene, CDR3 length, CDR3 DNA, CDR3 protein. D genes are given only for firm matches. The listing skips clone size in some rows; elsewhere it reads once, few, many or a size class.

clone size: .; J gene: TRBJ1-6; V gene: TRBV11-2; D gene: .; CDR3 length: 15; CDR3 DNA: TGTGCCAGCGGGGGAGTTAGTCCAGCGGGTTCACCCCTCCACTTT; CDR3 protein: CASGGVSPAGSPLHF
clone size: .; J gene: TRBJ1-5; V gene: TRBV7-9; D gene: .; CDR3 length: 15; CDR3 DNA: TGTGCCAGCAGCTTAGGAACAGGTAACAATCAGCCCCAGCATTTT; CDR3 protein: CASSLGTGNNQPQHF
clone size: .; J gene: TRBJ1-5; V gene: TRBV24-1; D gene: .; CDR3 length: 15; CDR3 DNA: TGTGCCACCAGTGAGCCTGACAGTAGCAATCAGCCCCAGCATTTT; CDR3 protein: CATSEPDSSNQPQHF
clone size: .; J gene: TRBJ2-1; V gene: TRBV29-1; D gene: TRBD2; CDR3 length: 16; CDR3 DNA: TGCAGCGTTGACCGGACTAGCGGAAGCTCCTACAATGAGCAGTTCTTC; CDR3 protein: CSVDRTSGSSYNEQFF
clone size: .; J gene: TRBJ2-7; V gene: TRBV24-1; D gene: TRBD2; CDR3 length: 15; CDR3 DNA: TGTGCCACCAGTGATTTTGGGGGAGGGCCTAACGAGCAGTACTTC; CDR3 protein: CATSDFGGGPNEQYF
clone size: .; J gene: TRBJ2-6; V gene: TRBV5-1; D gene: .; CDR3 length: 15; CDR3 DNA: TGCGCCAGCAGCTTGGTGGGTGCTGGGGCCAACGTCCTGACTTTC; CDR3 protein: CASSLVGAGANVLTF
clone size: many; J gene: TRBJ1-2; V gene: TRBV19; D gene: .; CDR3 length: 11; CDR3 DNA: TGTGCCAGTAGTATCGGGAACGGCTACACCTTC; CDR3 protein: CASSIGNGYTF
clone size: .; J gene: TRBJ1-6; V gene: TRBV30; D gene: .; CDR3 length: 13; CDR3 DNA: TGTGCCTGGAAATCCAACAATAATTCACCCCTCCACTTT; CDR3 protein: CAWKSNNNSPLHF
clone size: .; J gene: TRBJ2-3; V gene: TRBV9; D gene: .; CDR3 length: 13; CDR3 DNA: TGTGCCAGCAGCGTAGGACAGACAGATACGCAGTATTTT; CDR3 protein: CASSVGQTDTQYF
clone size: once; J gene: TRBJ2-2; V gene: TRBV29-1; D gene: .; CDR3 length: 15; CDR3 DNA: TGCAGCGTTGACCTCGGGGTACCGAACACCGGGGAGCTGTTTTTT; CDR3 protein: CSVDLGVPNTGELFF
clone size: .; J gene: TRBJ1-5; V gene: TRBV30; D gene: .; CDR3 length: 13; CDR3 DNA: TGTGCCTGGAGTCGAGAAGGCAATCAGCCCCAGCATTTT; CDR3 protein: CAWSREGNQPQHF
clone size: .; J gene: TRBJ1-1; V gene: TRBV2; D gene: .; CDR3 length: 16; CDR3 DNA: TGTGCCAGCAGTGATTTAGGGGGGGGCATGGGGACTGAAGCTTTCTTT; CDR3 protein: CASSDLGGGMGTEAFF
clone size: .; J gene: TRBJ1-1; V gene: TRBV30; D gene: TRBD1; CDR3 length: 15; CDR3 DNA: TGTGCCTGGAGTCCGCCGGGACAGGGGACGGCTGAAGCTTTCTTT; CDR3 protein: CAWSPPGQGTAEAFF
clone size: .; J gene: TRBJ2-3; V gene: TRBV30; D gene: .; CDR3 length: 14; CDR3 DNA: TGTGCCTGGAGTTTAATCTCCTCCACAGATACGCAGTATTTT; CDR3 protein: CAWSLISSTDTQYF
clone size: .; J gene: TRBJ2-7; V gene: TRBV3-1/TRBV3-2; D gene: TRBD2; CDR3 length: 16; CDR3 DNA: TGTGCCAGCAGCCAAGATTGGGCTAGCGGGATCTACGAGCAGTACTTC; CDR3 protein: CASSQDWASGIYEQYF
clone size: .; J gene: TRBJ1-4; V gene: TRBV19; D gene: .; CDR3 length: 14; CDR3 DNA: TGTGCCAGTAGTCGAACCAGGGTTCGGGAAAAACTGTTTTTT; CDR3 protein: CASSRTRVREKLFF
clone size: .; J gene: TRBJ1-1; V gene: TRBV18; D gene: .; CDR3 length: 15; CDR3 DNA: TGTGCCAGCTCCCTCGCGAGAGGGCGTGACACTGAAGCTTTCTTT; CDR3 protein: CASSLARGRDTEAFF
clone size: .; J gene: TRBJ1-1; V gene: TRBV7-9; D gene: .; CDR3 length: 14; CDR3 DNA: TGTGCCAGCAGCTTGGAGGGTATTAACACTGAAGCTTTCTTT; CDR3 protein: CASSLEGINTEAFF